The entry below gives a single TCR beta chain sequence along with its context. It has no known antigen specificity. The input lacks base qualities; no much larger clone sits a single base away. Library generation was performed with the immunoSEQ multiplex PCR assay. The multiplex PCR relied on a mix of 60 forward primers for TCR Vbeta segments and 13 reverse primers for TCR Jbeta segments. The CDR3 region of rearranged TCR beta genes was amplified from genomic DNA by a multiplex PCR assay. Amplified TCR beta libraries were sequenced as 87-base-pair reads on the Illumina HiSeq System. As for the authors' bioinformatics: A later analysis tallied around 80 million unique TCR beta chains across the 610 or so repertoires, and approximately 12 million of those chains were shared by two or more donors. Raw reads were error-corrected and collapsed into unique sequences by a nearest-neighbor algorithm in which closely related sequences were merged to remove PCR and sequencing errors. CDR3 sequences were aligned to IMGT reference sequences to assign V, D and J gene segments. For a sequence to be retained, a match of at least six nucleotides to both a V gene segment and a J gene segment was required. A rearrangement counted as productive if the CDR3 had no stop codons and remained in frame with V and J, and every other rearrangement counted as non-productive. CDR3 was defined according to IMGT convention as the region running from the second conserved V-encoded cysteine to the conserved J-encoded phenylalanine. The earlier analysis of about 610 of the donors excluded any sequence lacking an unambiguous match to a single V gene segment. An earlier analysis of a few hundred of the donors classified V segments as functional when productive rearrangements were above 56.7% and as segregating when the standard deviation between donors was above 5%. A statistical classification framework was built to diagnose cytomegalovirus status from the catalog of TCR beta chain sequences. In a later analysis, TCR nucleotide sequences were compared against IMGT/GENE-DB human TR gene sequences so that V and J genes could be assigned. The TCRdist pipeline was used in a later analysis to assign CDR3 sequences and most-parsimonious VDJ recombination scenarios. In a later analysis, each TCR beta chain was defined by its CDR3 amino acid sequence together with its V-gene family, and reads without a unique V-gene family were excluded. As a way to deal with suspected cross-contamination and a sequencing artifact, a later analysis dropped 592 nucleotide sequences that were highly shared and had low generation probability. In a later analysis, a clonal expansion index was calculated for each public chain from normalized within-repertoire ranks of inferred template counts. Generation probabilities in a later analysis came from a VDJ recombination model fitted to out-of-frame rearrangements, and those results were checked against IGoR. Hypergeometric tests were used in a later analysis to score TCR-TCR, TCR-HLA and TCR-CMV co-occurrence, with a repertoire-size bias correction applied to the TCR pairs. False discovery rates were estimated in a later analysis by permuting HLA or CMV assignments 20 times. In a later analysis, co-occurring TCRs were grouped with DBSCAN, and TCRdist sequence similarity was added when clustering was performed within HLA-allele-positive subsets. For co-occurrence clustering, repertoires with fewer than 30,000 or more than 120,000 public chains were excluded, along with a handful of repertoires with anomalous nucleotide sharing. TCRdb took this table from immuneACCESS and kept in-frame rearrangements with V and J called. Such tables lack part of the clones; where checked against another copy, unresolved V genes explain under half of the gap, and the rest is unexplained. V and J calls and clone size are as listed in that table; D and trimming were resolved from the DNA. Across this sample there are some 80,000 clones, with 60% to 85% seen only once. The biggest ten clones account for approximately 1.5% of the sample.

This record comes from a study of cytomegalovirus exposure and HLA in healthy donors (TCRdb year 2017). Background on the whole study: In an earlier analysis of approximately 500 of the donors, around 300 Gb of sequence data and 117 million unique TCR beta sequences from 180 million or so T cells were reported. An early release covering roughly 640 HLA-typed donors comprised about 310 gigabases of sequencing data and around 80 million unique TCR sequences. Among the roughly 400 genotyped donors, approximately 82% belonged to the genetic ancestry cluster associated with self-reported Caucasian donors. The aim of the study was to test whether cataloging public T cell receptors could identify signatures of past pathogen exposure. Using immunosequencing, the study profiled T cell repertoires from 550 to 750 subjects and related those repertoires to cytomegalovirus serostatus. A separate validation cohort of roughly 120 different subjects was used in addition to the approximately 700-subject first cohort. To predict cytomegalovirus infection status, the study combined high-throughput TCR immunosequencing, statistical association of individual TCRs with disease status, and machine learning. A later analysis re-analyzed previously published TCR beta repertoires from 550 to 700 donors and added high-resolution HLA genotyping to study TCR occurrence patterns. Rather than using new phenotypic data, the later analysis identified candidate immune exposures from TCR beta sequences and from how often those sequences occurred across donors. An earlier analysis of about 600 of the donors used high-throughput TCR beta sequencing to judge whether each TCR beta V gene segment behaved as functional or pseudogenic. Donor age, sex, ethnicity and CMV serostatus were collected together with the repertoire data. Genome-wide SNP genotypes for about 60% of the roughly 670 donors were used in a later genetic analysis, which treated that subset as a discovery cohort. Every discovery cohort repertoire had been produced on one sequencing platform. Class I and class II HLA loci were covered by the typing at four-digit resolution. Typing coverage differed by locus: A, B, C, DRB1 and DQB1 were typed in roughly 629-630 donors, DQA1 in 522, DPA1 in roughly 590, and DPB1 in approximately 450. Four to six DR-DQ haplotypes were handled as single units for association and clustering because linkage in the cohort was strong. Among under 450 genotyped donors of the cohort, an average of approximately 250,000 unique TCR beta nucleotide sequences were sequenced per donor, about a sixth of them non-productive.

Trimming takes 1 base from V and 2 bases from J, and the germline ends sit 13 bases apart. CDR1 and CDR2 are drawn from the germline V gene (reference sequence): LNHDA, SQIVND. Reading from cysteine to phenylalanine, the CDR3 counts 16 amino acids. Just the 48-base CDR3 DNA is kept, in frame starting at base 1. Overall study results and their limits: According to the authors, the approach could potentially be generalized to other disease states and immunological phenotypes. The earlier analysis of some 540 of the donors excluded over 15 rarely observed V segments, including chromosome 9 orphons, because counts were too low. According to a later analysis, TCR association rates differed among HLA loci, with DRB1 alleles showing the most associated TCRs and HLA-C alleles showing the fewest. Only TCR beta chains were sequenced in this cohort, and the absence of alpha or paired-chain data limited detectable features. Because HLA typing was unavailable for some donors at each locus, only the typed subset was used in association tests. In a later analysis, around 15,000 TCR beta sequences were associated with specific HLA alleles at a false discovery rate of 0.05. Cytomegalovirus status was reported to be diagnosed by the classifier with high specificity and sensitivity in both the original and validation cohorts. In the study, 150 to 200 TCR beta chains were listed as associated with cytomegalovirus. A further reported finding was that TCR beta sequences accurately predicted the HLA-A and HLA-B alleles for most subjects in the first cohort. Several of the top co-occurrence clusters appeared to be linked to parvovirus B19, influenza, CMV and Epstein-Barr virus, according to a later analysis. Linkage disequilibrium might explain the correlated functional status among segregating V segments, but an unknown experimental factor could not be ruled out. The presence/absence analyses assumed that sequencing depth was roughly uniform across donors, and that assumption may not be true. A later analysis found that HLA-associated TCR beta chains were more clonally expanded and had lower generation probabilities than equally common non-associated chains. In an earlier analysis of 587 of the donors, most TCR beta V segments appeared in productive rearrangements about 87% or about 30% of the time, broadly matching IMGT annotations. CMV serostatus was the only immune exposure information available for the cohort. In a later analysis, most CMV-associated TCR beta chains were found to appear HLA-restricted, with HLA associations seemingly driven largely by CMV exposure. Because the 87-base-pair reads could not distinguish some IMGT-functional V segments, including TRBV6-2 and TRBV6-3, those segments were excluded. According to a later genetic analysis, donors in an Asian-associated ancestry cluster had fewer N-insertions in productive TCRs than the approximately 650-donor mean. While some public TCRs were present in many individuals, most TCR sequences turned up only very rarely across donors. A cluster of highly shared sequence variants was judged likely to represent a technical artifact of the sequencing pipeline. When HLA alleles, especially DR and DQ, strongly co-occurred, attributing TCR associations to individual alleles was difficult. In a later genetic analysis, a missense DCLRE1C variant was associated with V-gene and J-gene trimming of TCR beta chains, and the association was replicated in an independent cohort. In vitro tests confirmed that three of the cytomegalovirus-associated TCR beta chains recognize cytomegalovirus antigens.

The cohort consisted of 670 or so healthy bone marrow donors. At the time of sampling, all cohort members were nominally healthy, though unrecorded immune exposures were likely present. The donor was CMV seronegative and was included in the group of several hundred seronegative cohort members. Every donor gave a peripheral blood sample, and the peripheral blood mononuclear cells from that sample were used for TCR beta sequencing. Genomic DNA was extracted from the blood cell samples with the Qiagen DNeasy Blood Extraction Kit. This chain is built from TRBV19 and TRBJ2-3, with a tentative D gene TRBD1 over 6 matching bases. This clonotype was obtained from a man aged 40-49 years in good health and CMV-seronegative. Specimen: PBMCs. CDR3 loop: CASSIAKGTLTDTQYF. The nucleotide sequence is TGTGCCAGTAGTATAGCCAAGGGGACACTCACAGATACGCAGTATTTT.